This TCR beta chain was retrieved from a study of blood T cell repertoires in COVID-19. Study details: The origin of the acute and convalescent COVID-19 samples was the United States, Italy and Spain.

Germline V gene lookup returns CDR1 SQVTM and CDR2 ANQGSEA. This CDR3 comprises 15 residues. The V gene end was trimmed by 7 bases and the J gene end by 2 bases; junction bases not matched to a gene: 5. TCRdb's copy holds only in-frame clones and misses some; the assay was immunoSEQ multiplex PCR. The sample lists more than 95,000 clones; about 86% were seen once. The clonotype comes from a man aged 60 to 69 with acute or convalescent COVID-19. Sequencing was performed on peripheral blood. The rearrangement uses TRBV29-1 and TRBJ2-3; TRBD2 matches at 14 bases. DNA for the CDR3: TGCAGCGCCGGGGGACTAGCGGGAGACACAGATACGCAGTATTTT. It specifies CSAGGLAGDTDTQYF.